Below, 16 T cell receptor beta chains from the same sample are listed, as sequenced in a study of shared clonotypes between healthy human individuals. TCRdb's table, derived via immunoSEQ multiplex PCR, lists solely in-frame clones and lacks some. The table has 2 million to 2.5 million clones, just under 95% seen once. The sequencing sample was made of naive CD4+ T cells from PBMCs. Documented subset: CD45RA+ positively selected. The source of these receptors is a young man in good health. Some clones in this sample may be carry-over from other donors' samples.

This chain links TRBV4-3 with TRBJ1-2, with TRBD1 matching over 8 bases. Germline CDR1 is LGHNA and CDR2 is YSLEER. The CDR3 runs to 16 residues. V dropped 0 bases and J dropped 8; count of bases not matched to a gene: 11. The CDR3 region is CASSQDLDRGFGGYTF. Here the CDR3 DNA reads TGCGCCAGCAGCCAAGATCTCGACAGGGGTTTCGGGGGCTACACCTTC.

The CDR3 nucleotides read TGTGCCAGCAGCCAAGATCTCAGGTACACTGAAGCTTTCTTT. Amino acids: CASSQDLRYTEAFF. The rearrangement links TRBV14 to TRBJ1-1; D is unresolved. V lost 0 bases, J lost 3 bases, and 8 bases lay in between. The CDR3 extends over 14 amino acids. The germline CDR1 and CDR2 sequences are SGHDN and FVKESK.

CDR3 DNA: TGTGCCACCAGCAGAGATGGCGACTACTACGACAATGAGCAGTTCTTC. Protein sequence: CATSRDGDYYDNEQFF. This chain connects TRBV15 to TRBJ2-1, with D possibly matching TRBD2 (5 bases). The germline V gene encodes CDR1 LNHNV and CDR2 YYDKDF (reference sequence). V was shortened by 0 bases and J by 5 bases, with 14 bases between the two germline ends. CDR3 length: 16 residues.

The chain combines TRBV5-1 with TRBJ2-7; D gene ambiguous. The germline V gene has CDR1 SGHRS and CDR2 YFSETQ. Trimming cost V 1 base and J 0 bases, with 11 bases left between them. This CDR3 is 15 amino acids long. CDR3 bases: TGCGCCAGCAGCTTGTTGGGCGGCTACTCCTACGAGCAGTACTTC. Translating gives CASSLLGGYSYEQYF.

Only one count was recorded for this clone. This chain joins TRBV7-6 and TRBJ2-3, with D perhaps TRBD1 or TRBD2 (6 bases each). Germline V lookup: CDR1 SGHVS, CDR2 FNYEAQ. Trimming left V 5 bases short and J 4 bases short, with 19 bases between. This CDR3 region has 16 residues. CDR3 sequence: CASSPPAQGLPDTQYF. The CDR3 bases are TGTGCCAGCAGCCCTCCGGCACAGGGACTCCCAGATACGCAGTATTTT.

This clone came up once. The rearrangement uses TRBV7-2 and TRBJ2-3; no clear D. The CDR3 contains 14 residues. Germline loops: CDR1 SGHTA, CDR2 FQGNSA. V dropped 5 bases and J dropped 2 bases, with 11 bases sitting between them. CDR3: CASSPRRHTDTQYF. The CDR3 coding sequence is TGTGCCAGCAGCCCTCGACGGCACACAGATACGCAGTATTTT.

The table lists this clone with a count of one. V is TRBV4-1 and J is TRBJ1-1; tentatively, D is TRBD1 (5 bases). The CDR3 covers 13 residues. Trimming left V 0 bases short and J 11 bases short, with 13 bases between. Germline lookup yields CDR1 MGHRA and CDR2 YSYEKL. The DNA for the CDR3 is TGCGCCAGCAGCCAAGACCGGGGCAGGACGGCTTTCTTT. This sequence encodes CASSQDRGRTAFF.

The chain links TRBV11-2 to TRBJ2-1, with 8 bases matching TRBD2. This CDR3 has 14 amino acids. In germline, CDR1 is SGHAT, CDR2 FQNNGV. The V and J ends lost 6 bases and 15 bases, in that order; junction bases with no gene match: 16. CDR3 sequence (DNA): TGTGCCAGCAGGCCCAATAGGGGGACTAGGAAGTGGTTCTTC. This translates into CASRPNRGTRKWFF.

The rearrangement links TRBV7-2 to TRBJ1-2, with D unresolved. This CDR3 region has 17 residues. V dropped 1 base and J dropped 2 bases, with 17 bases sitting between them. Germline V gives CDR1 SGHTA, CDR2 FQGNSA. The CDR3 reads CASSLVVSSVGNYGYTF. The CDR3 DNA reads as TGTGCCAGCAGCTTAGTAGTTTCGTCCGTCGGAAACTATGGCTACACCTTC.

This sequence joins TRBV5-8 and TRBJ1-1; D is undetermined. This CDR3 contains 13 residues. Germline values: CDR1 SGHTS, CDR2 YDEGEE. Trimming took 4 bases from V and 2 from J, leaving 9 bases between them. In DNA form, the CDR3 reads TGTGCCAGCAGCAAATCACGAAACACTGAAGCTTTCTTT. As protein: CASSKSRNTEAFF.

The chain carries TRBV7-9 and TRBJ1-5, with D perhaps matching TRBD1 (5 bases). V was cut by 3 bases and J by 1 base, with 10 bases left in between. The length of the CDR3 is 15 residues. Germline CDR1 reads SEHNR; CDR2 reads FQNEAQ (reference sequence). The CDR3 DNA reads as TGTGCCAGCAGCTTCGGCGGGGGAAGCAATCAGCCCCAGCATTTT. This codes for CASSFGGGSNQPQHF.

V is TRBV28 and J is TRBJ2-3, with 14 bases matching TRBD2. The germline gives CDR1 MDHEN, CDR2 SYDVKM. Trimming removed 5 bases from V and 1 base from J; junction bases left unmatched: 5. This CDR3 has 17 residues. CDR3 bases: TGTGCCAGCAGTCGACTAGCGGGAGGGCCGGGCACAGATACGCAGTATTTT. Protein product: CASSRLAGGPGTDTQYF.

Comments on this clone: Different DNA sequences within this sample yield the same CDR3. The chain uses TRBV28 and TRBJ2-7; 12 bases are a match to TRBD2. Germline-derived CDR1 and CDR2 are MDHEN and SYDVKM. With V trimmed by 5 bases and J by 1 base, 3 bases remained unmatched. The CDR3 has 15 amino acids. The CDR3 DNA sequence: TGTGCCAGCAGTGCCGGGACTAGCGGGTCCTACGAGCAGTACTTC. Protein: CASSAGTSGSYEQYF.

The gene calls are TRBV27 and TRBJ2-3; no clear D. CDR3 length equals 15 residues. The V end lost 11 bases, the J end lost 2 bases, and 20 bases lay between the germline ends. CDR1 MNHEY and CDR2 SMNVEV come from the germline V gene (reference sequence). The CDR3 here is CAPWLLSDITDTQYF. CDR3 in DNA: TGTGCCCCCTGGCTCCTCTCCGATATCACAGATACGCAGTATTTT.

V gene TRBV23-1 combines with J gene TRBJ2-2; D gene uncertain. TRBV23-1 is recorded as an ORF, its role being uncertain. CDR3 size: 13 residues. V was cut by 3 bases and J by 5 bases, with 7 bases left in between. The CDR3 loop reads CASSHSTTGELFF. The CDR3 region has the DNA TGCGCCAGCAGTCACAGTACAACCGGGGAGCTGTTTTTT.

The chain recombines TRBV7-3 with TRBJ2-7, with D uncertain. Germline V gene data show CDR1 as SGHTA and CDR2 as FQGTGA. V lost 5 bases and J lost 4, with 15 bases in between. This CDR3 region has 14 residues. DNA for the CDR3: TGTGCCAGCAGCCCTACAAAGGGCACGTACGAGCAGTACTTC. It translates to CASSPTKGTYEQYF.